The 8 T cell receptor beta chains listed next were all sequenced from one sample in a study of blood T cell repertoires in COVID-19. Repertoires were generated with immunoSEQ multiplex PCR, while TCRdb's copy carries only in-frame clones and drops some. The sample shows about 280,000 clones, about 83% of them seen only once. The material sequenced was peripheral blood. The receptors here all came from a woman in her forties or fifties who had recovered from COVID-19.

The chain combines TRBV9 with TRBJ1-5, with 12 bases that match TRBD1. This CDR3 is 15 amino acids long. CDR1 and CDR2 (germline): SGDLS, YYNGEE. Trimming at V came to 8 bases and at J to 1 base, leaving 4 bases not matched to a gene. The CDR3 DNA sequence: TGTGCCAGTGGGACAGGGGGCGGGAGCAATCAGCCCCAGCATTTT. As protein: CASGTGGGSNQPQHF. Full variable domain (outside the CDR3, taken from reference TRBV9 and TRBJ1-5): DSGVTQTPKHLITATGQRVTLRCSPRSGDLSVYWYQQSLDQGLQFLIQYYNGEERAKGNILERFSAQQFPDLHSELNLSSLELGDSALYFCASGTGGGSNQPQHFGDGTRLSIL.

The chain combines TRBV6-6 with TRBJ2-7; TRBD1 aligns across 8 bases. CDR3 length: 15 amino acids. Trimming at V came to 7 bases and at J to 2 bases, leaving 10 bases not matched to a gene. From germline, CDR1 is MNHNY and CDR2 SVGAGI (reference sequence). This CDR3 is CASTETGTGAYEQYF. The CDR3 DNA reads as TGTGCCAGCACCGAAACCGGGACAGGTGCCTACGAGCAGTACTTC.

The chain uses TRBV7-2 and TRBJ1-1; 12 bases align to TRBD1. V was pared by 6 bases and J by 3 bases, with 5 bases of the junction left unmatched. Germline-derived CDR1 and CDR2 are SGHTA and FQGNSA. CDR3 length: 15 amino acids. The CDR3 spells CASSGRDRGHTEAFF. In nucleotides, the CDR3 is TGTGCCAGCAGTGGACGGGACAGGGGGCACACTGAAGCTTTCTTT.

The rearrangement links TRBV2 to TRBJ1-5; tentatively, D is TRBD1 (6 bases). Looked up from germline, CDR1 is SNHLY and CDR2 is FYNNEI. The V and J ends lost 6 bases and 7 bases respectively, with 13 bases between them. This CDR3 has 13 residues. The CDR3 spells CASRVGGQQPQHF. The DNA for the CDR3 is TGTGCCAGCAGGGTGGGGGGGCAACAGCCCCAGCATTTT.

The chain employs TRBV28 and TRBJ1-4; 10 nucleotides line up with TRBD1. CDR3 size: 15 residues. The germline CDR1 and CDR2 sequences are MDHEN and SYDVKM. V shed 4 bases and J 5 bases; nucleotides not matched to a gene: 4. CDR3 protein: CASSSPGQGNEKLFF. Here the CDR3 DNA reads TGTGCCAGCAGTTCACCGGGACAGGGGAATGAAAAACTGTTTTTT.

The rearrangement uses TRBV5-4 and TRBJ2-1; 10 nucleotides agree with TRBD2. J gave up 7 bases and V 4 bases, and 11 bases lay outside the gene matches. The CDR3 runs to 16 residues. Germline CDR1 SGHNT, CDR2 YYREEE (reference sequence). The CDR3 sequence: CASSRYLAGGGNEQFF. The CDR3 DNA sequence: TGTGCCAGCAGCCGGTACTTAGCGGGGGGCGGTAATGAGCAGTTCTTC. The complete variable domain, with remaining parts taken from reference TRBV5-4 and TRBJ2-1, reads ETGVTQSPTHLIKTRGQQVTLRCSSQSGHNTVSWYQQALGQGPQFIFQYYREEENGRGNFPPRFSGLQFPNYSSELNVNALELDDSALYLCASSRYLAGGGNEQFFGPGTRLTVL.

This chain links TRBV28 with TRBJ1-2; weak D call: TRBD1 (5 bases). The germline gives CDR1 MDHEN, CDR2 SYDVKM. The CDR3 sequence is 12 residues long. V was cut by 6 bases and J by 7 bases, with 12 bases left in between. In nucleotides, the CDR3 is TGTGCCAGCAGGCAGGGTCTTCGTGGCTACACCTTC. It is translated as CASRQGLRGYTF.

V gene TRBV11-2 combines with J gene TRBJ2-5; possibly TRBD2 for D (5 bases). CDR1 is SGHAT and CDR2 is FQNNGV in the germline V gene. This CDR3 region has 13 residues. V was cut by 5 bases and J by 5 bases, with 12 bases left in between. CDR3 amino acids: CASSHGVSETQYF. For the CDR3, the DNA is TGTGCCAGCAGCCACGGGGTCTCGGAGACCCAGTACTTC.